A selection of T cell receptor beta chains follows, all from one sample in a study of blood T cell repertoires in COVID-19. Sequencing was performed with immunoSEQ multiplex PCR; in TCRdb, only in-frame clones are kept and a portion is missing. The data contain roughly 200,000 clones, over 75% of them seen just once; the ten biggest clones take up 2.5% to 3%. Sequenced: peripheral blood. Receptor source: a woman aged 80 or over with active or convalescent COVID-19. Both conserved end residues are part of each CDR3. Each record gives: V gene, CDR3 length, J gene, clone size, D gene, CDR3 protein, CDR3 DNA. A D gene is named only where the DNA matches it firmly. Clone size is stated in some rows and not others, as once, few, many or a class when expanded.

TRBV5-4	14	TRBJ2-1	-	-	CASSLGAGSNEQFF	TGTGCCAGCAGCTTGGGGGCAGGTTCTAATGAGCAGTTCTTC
TRBV10-1	16	TRBJ2-3	once	-	CASSESGGAITDTQYF	TGCGCCAGCAGTGAGTCAGGAGGGGCGATCACAGATACGCAGTATTTT
TRBV10-3	12	TRBJ2-1	-	-	CAISESARERFF	TGTGCCATCAGTGAGAGCGCCCGCGAGCGGTTCTTC
TRBV9	15	TRBJ1-2	-	-	CASSPRTGNNYGYTF	TGTGCCAGCAGCCCCAGAACAGGGAACAACTATGGCTACACCTTC
TRBV5-1	19	TRBJ1-1	few	-	CASSLEPGPPGLINTEAFF	TGCGCCAGCAGCTTGGAGCCAGGGCCCCCCGGTTTGATTAACACTGAAGCTTTCTTT
TRBV3-1/TRBV3-2	13	TRBJ1-1	-	-	CASSLRGLAEAFF	TGTGCCAGCAGCTTAAGAGGCTTGGCTGAAGCTTTCTTT
TRBV27	14	TRBJ2-1	-	-	CASSTRESSSRQFF	TGTGCCAGCAGTACTCGGGAGAGCAGCTCTCGGCAGTTCTTC
TRBV5-1	13	TRBJ2-3	-	-	CASTVEGSDTQYF	TGCGCCAGCACCGTGGAGGGCTCAGATACGCAGTATTTT
TRBV7-9	11	TRBJ2-7	-	-	CASSPQWEQYF	TGTGCCAGCAGCCCACAGTGGGAGCAGTACTTC
TRBV18	16	TRBJ1-5	-	-	CASSPRQADSNQPQHF	TGTGCCAGCTCACCACGACAGGCAGATAGCAATCAGCCCCAGCATTTT
TRBV28	19	TRBJ2-7	-	TRBD1	CASSFDPLHGTGDSYEQYF	TGTGCCAGCAGTTTTGATCCCCTCCACGGGACAGGGGATTCCTACGAGCAGTACTTC
TRBV28	15	TRBJ1-5	-	-	CASSTLRGGWQPQHF	TGTGCCAGCAGTACACTACGGGGGGGGTGGCAGCCCCAGCATTTT
TRBV19	15	TRBJ1-1	-	TRBD1	CASSLKQGWNTEAFF	TGTGCCAGTAGTTTAAAACAGGGGTGGAACACTGAAGCTTTCTTT
TRBV15	15	TRBJ1-2	few	TRBD1	CATSRDLRDSYGYTF	TGTGCCACCAGCAGAGATCTTAGGGACAGCTATGGCTACACCTTC
TRBV28	15	TRBJ1-2	-	-	CASSFVSGALPGYTF	TGTGCCAGCAGTTTTGTCTCAGGGGCGCTTCCTGGCTACACCTTC
TRBV30	15	TRBJ1-3	-	-	CAWRDTGSSGNTIYF	TGTGCCTGGAGAGACACAGGGAGCTCTGGAAACACCATATATTTT
TRBV28	15	TRBJ1-5	few	-	CASSKSSIRNQPQHF	TGTGCCAGCAGCAAAAGCTCAATTCGCAATCAGCCCCAGCATTTT
TRBV5-1	16	TRBJ2-5	-	-	CASSLAVGEGQRTQYF	TGCGCCAGCAGCTTGGCGGTCGGAGAGGGACAACGGACCCAGTACTTC
TRBV28	11	TRBJ2-5	-	-	CASSRGTAEYF	TGTGCCAGCAGTCGCGGGACGGCTGAGTACTTC